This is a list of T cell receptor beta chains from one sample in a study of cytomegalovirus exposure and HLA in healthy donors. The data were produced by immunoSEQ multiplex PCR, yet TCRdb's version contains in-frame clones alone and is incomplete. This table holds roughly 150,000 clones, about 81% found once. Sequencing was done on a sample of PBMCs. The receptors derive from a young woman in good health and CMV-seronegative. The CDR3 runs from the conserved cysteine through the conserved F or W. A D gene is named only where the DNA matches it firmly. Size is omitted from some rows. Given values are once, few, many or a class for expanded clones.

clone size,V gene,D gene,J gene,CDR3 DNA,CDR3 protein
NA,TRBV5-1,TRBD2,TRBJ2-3,TGCGCCAGTAGGACTAGCGGGAGTGATACGCAGTATTTT,CASRTSGSDTQYF
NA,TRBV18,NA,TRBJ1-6,TGTGCCAGCTCACCGGAGGGGAATAATTCACCCCTCCACTTT,CASSPEGNNSPLHF
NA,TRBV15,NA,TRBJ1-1,TGTGCCACCAGCAGACCCTCCGGGACACAGAACACTGAAGCTTTCTTT,CATSRPSGTQNTEAFF
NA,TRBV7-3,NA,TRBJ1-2,TGTGCCAGCAGCTCGCACGCCGGTGGCTACACCTTC,CASSSHAGGYTF
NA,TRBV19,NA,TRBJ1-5,TGTGCCAGTAGTATTGGAGGTAATCAGCCCCAGCATTTT,CASSIGGNQPQHF
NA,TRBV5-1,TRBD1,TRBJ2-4,TGCGCCAGCAGCGTAACAGGGGGCGCGGGAAACATTCAGTACTTC,CASSVTGGAGNIQYF
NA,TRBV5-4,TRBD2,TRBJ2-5,TGTGCCAGCAGCTTGGTCGGGGGGGAGACCCAGTACTTC,CASSLVGGETQYF
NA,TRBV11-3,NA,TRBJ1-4,TGTGCCAGCAGCTTACCGCGAGGGAGGGCGGCAACTAATGAAAAACTGTTTTTT,CASSLPRGRAATNEKLFF
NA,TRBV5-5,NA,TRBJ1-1,TGTGCCAGCAGCTTTTCTTGGAACACTGAAGCTTTCTTT,CASSFSWNTEAFF
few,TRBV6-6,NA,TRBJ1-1,TGTGCCAGCAGTTATATGTCGGGGGGGGGCGGGGCTTTCTTT,CASSYMSGGGGAFF
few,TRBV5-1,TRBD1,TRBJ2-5,TGCGCCAGCAGACAGGGGGCGCGGGAGACCCAGTACTTC,CASRQGARETQYF
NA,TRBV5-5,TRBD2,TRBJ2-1,TGTGCCAGCAGCTTGGCTAGCGGGGGTCGGAATGAGCAGTTCTTC,CASSLASGGRNEQFF
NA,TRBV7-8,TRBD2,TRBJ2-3,TGTGCCAGCAGCTTAGTTATGAGCCTAGCGGGAGAAGCAGCTACGCAGTATTTT,CASSLVMSLAGEAATQYF
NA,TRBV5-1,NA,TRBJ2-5,TGCGCCAGCAGCGCCACAGGGTCTGGCCTGGGGCAGTACTTC,CASSATGSGLGQYF
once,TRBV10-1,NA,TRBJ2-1,TGCGCCAGCAGTGCTACGAAAGTGCAGTTCTTC,CASSATKVQFF
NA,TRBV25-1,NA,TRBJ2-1,TGTGCCAGCAGTGACCCCTCAGTAAATGAGCAGTTCTTC,CASSDPSVNEQFF
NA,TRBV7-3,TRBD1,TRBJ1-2,TGTGCCAGCAGCTTAGGAGGGGGCGTGGGCTACACCTTC,CASSLGGGVGYTF
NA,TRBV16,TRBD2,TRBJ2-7,TGTGCCAGCAGCCAATTCGGACTAGCGGGGGACTACGAGCAGTACTTC,CASSQFGLAGDYEQYF
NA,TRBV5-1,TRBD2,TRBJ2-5,TGCGCCAGCAGCGGAACTACTAGCGGGTCGGGAGAGACCCAGTACTTC,CASSGTTSGSGETQYF
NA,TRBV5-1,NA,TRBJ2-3,TGCGCCAGCAGCTACAGGGAGAGCACAGATACGCAGTATTTT,CASSYRESTDTQYF
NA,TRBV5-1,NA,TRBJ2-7,TGCGCCAGCAGCTCGCGAGTGGGCAACTCCTACGAGCAGTACTTC,CASSSRVGNSYEQYF
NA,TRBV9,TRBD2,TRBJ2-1,TGTGCCAGCAGCGTAGGGGGGGGCAATGAGCAGTTCTTC,CASSVGGGNEQFF